Listed here are 28 T cell receptor beta chains from one sample, sequenced in a study of shared clonotypes between healthy human individuals. The table came from immunoSEQ multiplex PCR; TCRdb's copy has only in-frame clones and leaves some out. Of millions of clones in the sample, 80% to 95% were seen once. Sequenced: naive CD4+ T cells from PBMCs. Subset in this sample: CD45RA+ positively selected. The source of these receptors is a man between 18 and 35 years old in good health. Some clones in this sample may be carry-over from other donors' samples.

The chain recombines TRBV29-1 with TRBJ2-7, with D perhaps TRBD1 (5 bases). V shed 7 bases and J shed 6 bases, with 16 bases lying between them. Germline V gene sequence: CDR1 SQVTM, CDR2 ANQGSEA. The CDR3 runs to 12 residues. The CDR3 region is CSAKTPGSEQYF. For the CDR3, the DNA is TGCAGCGCGAAAACCCCAGGGTCCGAGCAGTACTTC.

Details on this clone: The sample has other DNA sequences that encode this CDR3 too. The rearrangement uses TRBV6-5 and TRBJ1-1; weak D call: TRBD1 (5 bases). The V gene lost 2 bases and the J gene lost 4 bases, with 8 bases spanning the gap. Germline CDR1 MNHEY, CDR2 SVGAGI. The CDR3 extends over 13 amino acids. The CDR3 loop reads CASSYRGGTEAFF. DNA for the CDR3: TGTGCCAGCAGTTACCGCGGGGGCACTGAAGCTTTCTTT.

In regard to this clone: Other DNA sequences in this sample translate to the same CDR3. J is TRBJ1-2 and V is TRBV15, with D perhaps matching TRBD1 (6 bases). The CDR3 has 14 amino acids. Germline V gives CDR1 LNHNV, CDR2 YYDKDF (reference sequence). V dropped 0 bases and J dropped 4 bases, with 9 bases sitting between them. The CDR3: CATSRETGPYGYTF. The CDR3 coding sequence is TGTGCCACCAGCAGAGAAACAGGGCCCTATGGCTACACCTTC.

The rearrangement links TRBV5-1 to TRBJ2-1, with TRBD2 matching 8 bases. J gave up 8 bases and V 6 bases, and 4 bases lay outside the gene matches. CDR3 size: 12 residues. Germline V CDR1 and CDR2: SGHRS, YFSETQ. In DNA form, the CDR3 reads TGCGCCAGCAAGAGCGGGAGCTATGAGCAGTTCTTC. It is translated as CASKSGSYEQFF.

The CDR3 sequence is CSVGTSDPYEQYF. The CDR3 DNA sequence: TGCAGCGTTGGGACTAGCGACCCCTACGAGCAGTACTTC. V gene TRBV29-1 combines with J gene TRBJ2-7, with 9 bases matching TRBD2. This CDR3 is 13 amino acids long. The V and J ends lost 4 bases and 2 bases, in that order; junction bases with no gene match: 3. Germline V gene lookup returns CDR1 SQVTM and CDR2 ANQGSEA.

The chain employs TRBV11-2 and TRBJ1-3; 10 bases match TRBD1. Germline V gene lookup returns CDR1 SGHAT and CDR2 FQNNGV. With V trimmed by 4 bases and J by 4 bases, 7 bases remained unmatched. The CDR3 consists of 16 residues. CDR3 bases: TGTGCCAGCAGCTCGACAGGGGGCGCGATGGGAAACACCATATATTTT. Protein: CASSSTGGAMGNTIYF.

The CDR3 region is CASSSQPTAEQYF. In nucleotides, the CDR3 is TGTGCCAGCTCCTCTCAACCCACGGCGGAGCAGTACTTC. The genes are TRBV18 and TRBJ2-7; D unresolved. This CDR3 has 13 residues. Germline lookup yields CDR1 KGHSH and CDR2 LQKENI. V lost 6 bases to trimming and J lost 7 bases, with 16 bases between them.

For this clone: The identical CDR3 is also encoded by other nucleotide sequences in the sample. The V gene is TRBV18, the J gene TRBJ2-5; D is possibly TRBD2 (6 bases). V was shortened by 3 bases and J by 5 bases, with 10 bases between the two germline ends. CDR1 KGHSH and CDR2 LQKENI come from the germline V gene. The CDR3 has 13 residues. CDR3 sequence (DNA): TGTGCCAGCTCACCGGGACTGGGGGAGACCCAGTACTTC. This gives the protein CASSPGLGETQYF.

With respect to this clone: Other DNA sequences in the sample encode the same CDR3. V usage is TRBV20-1 and J usage is TRBJ2-2; D could derive from TRBD1 or TRBD2 (5 bases each). Germline CDR1 and CDR2: DFQATT and SNEGSKA (reference sequence). The CDR3 is made up of 11 amino acids. V was trimmed by 5 bases and J by 4 bases, leaving 5 bases between them. CDR3 in amino acids: CSAGGTGELFF. In DNA, the CDR3 is TGCAGTGCTGGGGGCACCGGGGAGCTGTTTTTT.

V and J are TRBV19 and TRBJ1-1; D gene unclear. This CDR3 comprises 14 residues. Germline V gives CDR1 LNHDA, CDR2 SQIVND (reference sequence). Trimming cost V 5 bases and J 0 bases, with 10 bases left between them. The CDR3 reads CASSRERMNTEAFF. CDR3 sequence (DNA): TGTGCCAGTAGTCGGGAGCGGATGAACACTGAAGCTTTCTTT.

The V gene is TRBV6-6, the J gene TRBJ1-1; 8 nucleotides align to TRBD1. This CDR3 has 14 residues. V was clipped by 3 bases and J by 5 bases; unmatched bases: 5. Germline CDR1 MNHNY, CDR2 SVGAGI (reference sequence). In DNA, the CDR3 is TGTGCCAGCAGTTATCGAACAGGGGGAACTGAAGCTTTCTTT. It codes for CASSYRTGGTEAFF.

To note about this clone: Its ends do not fully match the called genes, so a read error is possible. The chain combines TRBV7-3 with TRBJ2-1; possible D gene TRBD1, 7 bases. Germline V gene data show CDR1 as SGHTA and CDR2 as FQGTGA. The CDR3 consists of 15 residues. CDR3 loop: CASSLTGRGDNEQFF. CDR3 DNA: TGTGCCAGCAGCCTAACGGGCAGGGGGGACAATGAGCAGTTCTTC.

The chain carries TRBV30 and TRBJ1-5; the D gene is possibly TRBD1 (5 bases). The germline V and J ends were trimmed by 0 bases and 0 bases, with 18 bases remaining between them. This CDR3 spans 18 amino acids. Germline V CDR1 and CDR2: GTSNPN, SVGIG (reference sequence). In nucleotides, the CDR3 is TGTGCCTGGAGTGTAGGCGTTTTGGGGGACCCTAGCAATCAGCCCCAGCATTTT. It translates to CAWSVGVLGDPSNQPQHF.

This clone came up once. The rearrangement uses TRBV19 and TRBJ2-3; 7 nucleotides match TRBD2. Trimming removed 6 bases from V and 0 bases from J; junction bases left unmatched: 9. The CDR3 contains 16 residues. The germline CDR1 and CDR2 sequences are LNHDA and SQIVND (reference sequence). This chain's CDR3 is CASSRGRVGSTDTQYF. CDR3 DNA sequence: TGTGCCAGTAGCCGGGGGAGGGTGGGTAGCACAGATACGCAGTATTTT.

This clone has just one count. The V gene is TRBV21-1, the J gene TRBJ2-4; the D segment call TRBD1 is taken from the table without a DNA check. TRBV21-1 represents a pseudogene. The CDR3 totals 15 residues. The CDR3: CASPTGWLAKNIQYF. The CDR3 nucleotides read TGTGCCAGCCCCACAGGGTGGCTAGCCAAAAACATTCAGTACTTC.

V is TRBV2 and J is TRBJ2-2, with 11 nucleotides matching TRBD2. CDR3 length equals 16 residues. V lost 5 bases to trimming and J lost 4 bases; unmatched junction nucleotides: 6. Germline V lookup: CDR1 SNHLY, CDR2 FYNNEI. The CDR3 bases are TGTGCCAGCAGTAGACTAGCGGGACCTCGCACCGGGGAGCTGTTTTTT. Protein sequence: CASSRLAGPRTGELFF.

The gene calls are TRBV7-2 and TRBJ1-4; a weak D match, TRBD1 (5 bases). Germline values: CDR1 SGHTA, CDR2 FQGNSA. V was clipped by 5 bases and J by 11 bases, with 15 bases between them. The CDR3 is made up of 13 amino acids. The CDR3 DNA follows: TGTGCCAGCAGCATGGAGGACGGGACTAAACTGTTTTTT. Protein: CASSMEDGTKLFF.

The J gene is TRBJ2-2, the V gene TRBV19, with 10 bases matching TRBD1. V shed 6 bases and J 5 bases; nucleotides not matched to a gene: 6. The germline V gene has CDR1 LNHDA and CDR2 SQIVND (reference sequence). The CDR3 length is 15 residues. CDR3: CASRWGQGNTGELFF. CDR3 bases: TGTGCCAGTAGATGGGGACAGGGGAATACCGGGGAGCTGTTTTTT.

As regards this clone: This same CDR3 is encoded by further DNA sequences in the sample. The chain is built from TRBV20-1 and TRBJ1-3; D gene uncertain. CDR1 and CDR2 from the germline V gene are DFQATT and SNEGSKA (reference sequence). This CDR3 is built from 11 residues. Trimming took off 6 bases at V and 4 bases at J, with 7 bases between the two ends. CDR3 nucleotides: TGCAGTGCATTACAGGGAAACACCATATATTTT. Its protein is CSALQGNTIYF.

The chain employs TRBV5-1 and TRBJ2-4; maybe TRBD2 (6 bases). V dropped 3 bases and J dropped 0 bases, with 10 bases sitting between them. The germline V gene encodes CDR1 SGHRS and CDR2 YFSETQ. The CDR3 loop spans 15 amino acids. The CDR3 spells CASSWGVPAKNIQYF. The CDR3 DNA reads TGCGCCAGCAGCTGGGGGGTGCCAGCCAAAAACATTCAGTACTTC.

This rearrangement joins TRBV7-2 to TRBJ2-1; 13 nucleotides align to TRBD2. Germline CDR1 is SGHTA and CDR2 is FQGNSA. V dropped 4 bases and J dropped 6; count of bases not matched to a gene: 3. The CDR3 has 15 residues. The CDR3 DNA follows: TGTGCCAGCAGCTATGGACTAGCGGGAGTCAATGAGCAGTTCTTC. It yields the protein CASSYGLAGVNEQFF.

The chain has TRBV4-2 and TRBJ1-2; TRBD1 matches 7 bases. The J segment lost 2 bases and the V segment lost 5 bases, leaving 2 bases of the junction unmatched. The CDR3 runs to 13 residues. Germline CDR1 reads LGHNA; CDR2 reads YNFKEQ. CDR3 sequence (DNA): TGTGCCAGCAGCACACAGGGGAACTATGGCTACACCTTC. Encoded protein: CASSTQGNYGYTF.

The J gene is TRBJ1-2, the V gene TRBV19; D is undetermined. CDR1 and CDR2 from the germline V gene are LNHDA and SQIVND (reference sequence). This CDR3 has 15 residues. The ends were cut back, 1 base at V and 4 bases at J, with 13 bases in the middle. The CDR3 loop reads CASSIGAQRPYGYTF. The CDR3 DNA is TGTGCCAGTAGTATAGGGGCGCAAAGACCCTATGGCTACACCTTC.

As regards this clone: The sample contains more than one DNA sequence encoding this CDR3. V gene TRBV2 combines with J gene TRBJ1-1; D gene unclear. The CDR3 sequence is 11 residues long. Germline CDR1 is SNHLY and CDR2 is FYNNEI. V gave up 6 bases and J gave up 1 base, with 3 bases separating them. CDR3 sequence: CASRTNTEAFF. DNA for the CDR3: TGTGCCAGCAGGACGAACACTGAAGCTTTCTTT.

This chain joins TRBV5-1 and TRBJ2-2; D is perhaps TRBD1 or TRBD2 (5 bases each). With 5 bases removed from V and 4 bases from J, the gap between germline ends came to 12 bases. This CDR3 region has 14 residues. Germline assignment: CDR1 SGHRS and CDR2 YFSETQ. The CDR3: CASRPARGTGELFF. The CDR3 DNA is TGCGCCAGCAGGCCGGCGAGGGGCACCGGGGAGCTGTTTTTT.

The DNA for the CDR3 is TGCGCCAGCAGTGGCGGGACGGTTAATGAAAAACTGTTTTTT. This sequence encodes CASSGGTVNEKLFF. The chain employs TRBV5-1 and TRBJ1-4; D is perhaps TRBD1 (5 bases). V was pared by 5 bases and J by 4 bases, with 12 bases between. CDR1 is SGHRS and CDR2 is YFSETQ in the germline V gene. The CDR3 extends over 14 amino acids.

This rearrangement joins TRBV10-3 to TRBJ2-7, with D unclear. V was cut by 10 bases and J by 0 bases, with 16 bases left in between. From germline, CDR1 is ENHRY and CDR2 SYGVKD. The CDR3 is 14 amino acids. The CDR3 region is CATNTAQSSYEQYF. CDR3 nucleotide sequence: TGTGCCACCAACACAGCTCAGAGCTCCTACGAGCAGTACTTC.

Comments on this clone: Other DNA sequences in the same sample also yield this CDR3. The chain has TRBV7-2 and TRBJ2-6; D gene unclear. The CDR3 spans 13 residues. CDR1 is SGHTA, CDR2 FQGNSA, per germline. The V end lost 3 bases, the J end lost 2 bases, and 2 bases lay between the germline ends. DNA for the CDR3: TGTGCCAGCAGCTTTACTGGGGCCAACGTCCTGACTTTC. Protein sequence: CASSFTGANVLTF. The entire variable domain, with the rest obtained from reference TRBV7-2 and TRBJ2-6, is as follows: GAGVSQSPSNKVTEKGKDVELRCDPISGHTALYWYRQSLGQGLEFLIYFQGNSAPDKSGLPSDRFSAERTGGSVSTLTIQRTQQEDSAVYLCASSFTGANVLTFGAGSRLTVL.